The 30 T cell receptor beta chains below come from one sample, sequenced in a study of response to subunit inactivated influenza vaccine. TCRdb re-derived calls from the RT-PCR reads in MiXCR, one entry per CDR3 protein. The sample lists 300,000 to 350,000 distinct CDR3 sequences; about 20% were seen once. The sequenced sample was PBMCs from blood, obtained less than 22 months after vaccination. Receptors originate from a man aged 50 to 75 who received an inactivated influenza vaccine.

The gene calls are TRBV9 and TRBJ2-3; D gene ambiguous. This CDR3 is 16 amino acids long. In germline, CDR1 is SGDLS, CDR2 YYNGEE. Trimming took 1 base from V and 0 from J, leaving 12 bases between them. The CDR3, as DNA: TGTGCCAGCAGCGTATTCACAGCAAGTAGCACAGATACGCAGTATTTT. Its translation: CASSVFTASSTDTQYF.

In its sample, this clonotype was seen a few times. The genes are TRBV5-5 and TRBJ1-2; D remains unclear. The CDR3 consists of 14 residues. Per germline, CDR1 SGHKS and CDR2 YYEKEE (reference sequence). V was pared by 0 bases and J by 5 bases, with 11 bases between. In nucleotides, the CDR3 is TGTGCCAGCAGCTTGGAAATAGGGAGATATGGCTACACCTTC. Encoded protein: CASSLEIGRYGYTF.

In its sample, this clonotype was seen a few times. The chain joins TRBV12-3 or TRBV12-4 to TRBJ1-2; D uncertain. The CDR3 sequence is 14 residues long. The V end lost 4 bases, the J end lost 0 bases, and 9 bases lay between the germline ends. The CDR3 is CASSSSMSNYGYTF. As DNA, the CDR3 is TGTGCCAGCAGTTCGAGCATGTCTAACTATGGCTACACCTTC.

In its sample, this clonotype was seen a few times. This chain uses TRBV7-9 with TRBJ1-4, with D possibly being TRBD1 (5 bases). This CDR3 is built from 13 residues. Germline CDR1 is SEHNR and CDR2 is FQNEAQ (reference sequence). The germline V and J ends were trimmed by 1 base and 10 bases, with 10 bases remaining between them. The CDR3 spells CASSLGEGRKLFF. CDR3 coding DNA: TGTGCCAGCAGCTTAGGCGAGGGGCGAAAACTGTTTTTT.

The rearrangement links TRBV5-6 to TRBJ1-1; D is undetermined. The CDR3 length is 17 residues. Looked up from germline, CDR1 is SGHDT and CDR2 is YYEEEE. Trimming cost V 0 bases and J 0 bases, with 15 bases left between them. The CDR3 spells CASSLDGLFNMNTEAFF. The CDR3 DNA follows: TGTGCCAGCAGCTTGGATGGACTATTCAACATGAACACTGAAGCTTTCTTT. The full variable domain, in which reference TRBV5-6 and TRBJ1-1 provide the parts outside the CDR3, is DAGVTQSPTHLIKTRGQQVTLRCSPKSGHDTVSWYQQALGQGPQFIFQYYEEEERQRGNFPDRFSGHQFPNYSSELNVNALLLGDSALYLCASSLDGLFNMNTEAFFGQGTRLTVV.

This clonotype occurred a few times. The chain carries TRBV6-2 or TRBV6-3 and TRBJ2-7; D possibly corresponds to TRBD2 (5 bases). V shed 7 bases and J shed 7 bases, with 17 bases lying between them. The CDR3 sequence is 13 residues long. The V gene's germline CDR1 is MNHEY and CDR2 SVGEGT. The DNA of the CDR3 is TGTGCCAGCACTAGCTTTTGGACCAGGGAGCAGTACTTC. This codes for CASTSFWTREQYF.

The CDR3 nucleotides are TGTGCCAGCAGCTTAGTGTCCCTAGACAGCGAGCAGTACTTC. It is translated as CASSLVSLDSEQYF. The chain employs TRBV7-2 and TRBJ2-7; a possible D gene is TRBD1 (5 bases). This CDR3 has 14 amino acids. Per the germline V gene, CDR1 is SGHTA and CDR2 is FQGNSA. Between the trimmed V and J ends, which lost 1 base and 6 bases, there was a span of 13 bases.

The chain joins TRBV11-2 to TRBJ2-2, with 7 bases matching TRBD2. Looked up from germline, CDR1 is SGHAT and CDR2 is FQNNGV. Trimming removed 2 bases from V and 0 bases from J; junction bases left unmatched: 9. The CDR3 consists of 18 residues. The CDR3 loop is CASSLSLAGPPNTGELFF. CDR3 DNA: TGTGCCAGCAGCTTATCATTAGCGGGCCCCCCGAACACCGGGGAGCTGTTTTTT.

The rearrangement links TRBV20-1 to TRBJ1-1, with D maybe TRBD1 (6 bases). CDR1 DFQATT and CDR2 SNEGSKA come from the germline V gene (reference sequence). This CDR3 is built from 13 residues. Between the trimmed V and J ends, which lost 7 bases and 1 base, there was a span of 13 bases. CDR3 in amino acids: CSVLGQTNTEAFF. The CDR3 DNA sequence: TGCAGTGTCCTAGGACAGACGAACACTGAAGCTTTCTTT.

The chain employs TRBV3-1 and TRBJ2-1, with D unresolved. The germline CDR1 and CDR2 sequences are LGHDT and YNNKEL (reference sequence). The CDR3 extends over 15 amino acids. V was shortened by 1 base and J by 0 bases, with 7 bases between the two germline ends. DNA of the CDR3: TGTGCCAGCAGCCAAGGAGAGAACTCCTACAATGAGCAGTTCTTC. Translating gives CASSQGENSYNEQFF.

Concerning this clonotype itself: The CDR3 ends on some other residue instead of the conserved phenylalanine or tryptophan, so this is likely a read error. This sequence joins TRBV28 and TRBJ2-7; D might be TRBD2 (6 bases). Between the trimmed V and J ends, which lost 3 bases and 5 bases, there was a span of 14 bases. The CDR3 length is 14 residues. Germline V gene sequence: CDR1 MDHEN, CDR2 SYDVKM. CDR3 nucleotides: TGTGCCAGCAGTTTTTCAGGAGGGATGGACGAGCAGTACCTC. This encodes CASSFSGGMDEQYL.

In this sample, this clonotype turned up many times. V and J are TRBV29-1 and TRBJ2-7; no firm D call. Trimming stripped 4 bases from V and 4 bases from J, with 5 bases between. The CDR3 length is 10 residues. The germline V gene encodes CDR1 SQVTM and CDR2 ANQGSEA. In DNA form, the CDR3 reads TGCAGCGTTGGGACGTACGAGCAGTACTTC. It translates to CSVGTYEQYF.

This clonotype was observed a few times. The CDR3 protein is CASSARDGLLNSNQPQHF. Written as DNA, the CDR3 is TGTGCCAGCAGTGCCCGGGACGGCTTGCTGAATAGCAATCAGCCCCAGCATTTT. This chain connects TRBV5-6 to TRBJ1-5; maybe TRBD1 (5 bases). The V gene lost 5 bases and the J gene lost 0 bases, with 21 bases spanning the gap. The CDR3 consists of 18 residues. CDR1 and CDR2 from the germline V gene are SGHDT and YYEEEE.

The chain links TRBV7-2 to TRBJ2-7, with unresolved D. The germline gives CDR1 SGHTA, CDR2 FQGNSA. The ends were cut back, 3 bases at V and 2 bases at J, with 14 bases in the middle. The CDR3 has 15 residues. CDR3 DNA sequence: TGTGCCAGCAGCTTCTTTATGCGGACGACCTACGAGCAGTACTTC. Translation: CASSFFMRTTYEQYF.

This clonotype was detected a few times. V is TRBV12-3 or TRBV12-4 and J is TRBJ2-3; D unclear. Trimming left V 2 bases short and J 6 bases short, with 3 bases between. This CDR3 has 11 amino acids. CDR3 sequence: CASSLYDTQYF. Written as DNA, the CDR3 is TGTGCCAGCAGTTTATACGATACGCAGTATTTT.

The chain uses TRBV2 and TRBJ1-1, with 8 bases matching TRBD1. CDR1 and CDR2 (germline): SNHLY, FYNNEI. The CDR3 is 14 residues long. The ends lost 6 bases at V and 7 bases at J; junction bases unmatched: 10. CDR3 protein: CASSSGQGRNEAFF. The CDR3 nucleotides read TGTGCCAGCAGCTCCGGACAGGGTAGGAATGAAGCTTTCTTT.

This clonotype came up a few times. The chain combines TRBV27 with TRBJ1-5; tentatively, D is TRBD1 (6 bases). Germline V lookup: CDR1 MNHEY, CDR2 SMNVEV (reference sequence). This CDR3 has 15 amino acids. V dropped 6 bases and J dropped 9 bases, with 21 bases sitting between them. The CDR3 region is CASSSGTRGFRPQHF. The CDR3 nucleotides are TGTGCCAGCAGCTCCGGGACACGGGGTTTTCGGCCCCAGCATTTT.

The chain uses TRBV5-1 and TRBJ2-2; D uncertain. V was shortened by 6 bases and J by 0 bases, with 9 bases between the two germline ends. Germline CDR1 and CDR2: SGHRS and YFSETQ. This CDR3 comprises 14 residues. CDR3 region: CASKLTTNTGELFF. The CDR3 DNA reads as TGCGCCAGCAAGTTAACCACGAACACCGGGGAGCTGTTTTTT.

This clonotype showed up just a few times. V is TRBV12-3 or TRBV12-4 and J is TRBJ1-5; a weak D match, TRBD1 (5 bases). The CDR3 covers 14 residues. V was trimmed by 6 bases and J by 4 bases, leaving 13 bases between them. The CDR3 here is CASSPQDGNQPQHF. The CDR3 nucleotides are TGTGCCAGCAGCCCACAGGACGGGAATCAGCCCCAGCATTTT.

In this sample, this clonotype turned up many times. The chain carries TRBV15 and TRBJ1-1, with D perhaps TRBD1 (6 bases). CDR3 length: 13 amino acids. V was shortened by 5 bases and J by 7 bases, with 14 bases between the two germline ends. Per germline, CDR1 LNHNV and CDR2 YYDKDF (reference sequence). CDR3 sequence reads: CATSPRTAGEAFF. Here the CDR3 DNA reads TGTGCCACCAGCCCTCGGACAGCGGGTGAAGCTTTCTTT.

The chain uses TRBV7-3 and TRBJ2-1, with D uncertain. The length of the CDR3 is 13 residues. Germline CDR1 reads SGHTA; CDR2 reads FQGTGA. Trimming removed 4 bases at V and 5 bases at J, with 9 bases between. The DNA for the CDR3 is TGTGCCAGCAGCTCTGGTGCGAACAATGAGCAGTTCTTC. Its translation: CASSSGANNEQFF.

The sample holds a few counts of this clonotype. Here the CDR3 reads CASSYRRNTGELFF. The CDR3 DNA reads as TGTGCCAGCAGTTACAGGAGGAACACCGGGGAGCTGTTTTTT. The rearrangement joins TRBV12-3 or TRBV12-4 to TRBJ2-2, with D tentatively TRBD1 (5 bases). CDR3 length: 14 amino acids. Trimming pared 4 bases from V and 1 base from J, leaving 7 bases between.

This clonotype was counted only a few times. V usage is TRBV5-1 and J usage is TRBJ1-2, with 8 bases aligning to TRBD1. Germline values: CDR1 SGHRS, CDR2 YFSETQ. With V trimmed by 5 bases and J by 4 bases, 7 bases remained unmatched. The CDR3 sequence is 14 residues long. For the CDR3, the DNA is TGCGCCAGCAGATCAGGGGGCGCGAGCTATGGCTACACCTTC. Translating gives CASRSGGASYGYTF.

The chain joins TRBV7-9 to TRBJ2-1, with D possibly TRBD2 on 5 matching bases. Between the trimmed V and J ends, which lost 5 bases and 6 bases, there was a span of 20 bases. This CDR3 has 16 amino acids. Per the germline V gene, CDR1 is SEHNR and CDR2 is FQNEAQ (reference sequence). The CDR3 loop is CASSPIPGLTSNEQFF. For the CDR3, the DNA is TGTGCCAGCAGCCCGATTCCAGGACTGACGAGCAATGAGCAGTTCTTC.

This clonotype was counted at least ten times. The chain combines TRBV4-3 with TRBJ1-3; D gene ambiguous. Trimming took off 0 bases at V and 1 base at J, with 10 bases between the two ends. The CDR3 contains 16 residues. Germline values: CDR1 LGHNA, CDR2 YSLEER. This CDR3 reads CASSQERSGSGNTIYF. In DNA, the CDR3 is TGCGCCAGCAGCCAAGAACGTTCTGGTTCTGGAAACACCATATATTTT.

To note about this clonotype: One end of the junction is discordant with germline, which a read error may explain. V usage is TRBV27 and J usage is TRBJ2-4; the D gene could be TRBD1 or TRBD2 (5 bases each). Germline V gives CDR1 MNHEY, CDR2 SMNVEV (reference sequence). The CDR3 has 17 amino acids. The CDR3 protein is CASSLVGDQLAKNIQYF. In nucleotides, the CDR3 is TGTGCCAGCAGTCTCGTGGGGGATCAGCTAGCCAAAAATATTCAGTACTTC.

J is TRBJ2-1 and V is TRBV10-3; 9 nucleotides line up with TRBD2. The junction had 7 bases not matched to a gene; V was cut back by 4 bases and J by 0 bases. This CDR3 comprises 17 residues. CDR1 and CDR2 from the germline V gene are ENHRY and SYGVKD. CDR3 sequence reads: CAISVDYSGSSYNEQFF. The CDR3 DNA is TGTGCCATCAGTGTAGACTATAGCGGGAGCTCCTACAATGAGCAGTTCTTC.

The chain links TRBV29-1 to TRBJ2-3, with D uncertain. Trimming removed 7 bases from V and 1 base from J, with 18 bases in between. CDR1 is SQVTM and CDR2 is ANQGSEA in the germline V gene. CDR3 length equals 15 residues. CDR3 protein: CSAAQSGRRTDTQYF. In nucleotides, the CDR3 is TGCAGCGCTGCACAGTCGGGCAGACGCACAGATACGCAGTATTTT.

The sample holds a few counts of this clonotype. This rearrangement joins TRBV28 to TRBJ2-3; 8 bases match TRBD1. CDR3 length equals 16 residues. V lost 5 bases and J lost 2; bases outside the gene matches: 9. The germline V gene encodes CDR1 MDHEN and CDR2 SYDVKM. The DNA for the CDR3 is TGTGCCAGCAGTACCGTGGACAGGGACCCCACAGATACGCAGTATTTT. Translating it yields CASSTVDRDPTDTQYF.

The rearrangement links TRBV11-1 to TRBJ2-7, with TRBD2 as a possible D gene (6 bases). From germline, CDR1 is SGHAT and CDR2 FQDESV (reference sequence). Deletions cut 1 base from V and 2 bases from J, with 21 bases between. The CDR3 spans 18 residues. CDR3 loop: CASSLEGSGRIWAYEQYF. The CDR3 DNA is TGTGCCAGCAGCTTAGAGGGTAGCGGTCGCATCTGGGCCTACGAGCAGTACTTC.